The rows below give T cell receptor beta chains drawn from one sample of a study of chemoradiotherapy in HPV16-positive cancers. Only in-frame clones appear in the TCRdb table, and some are missing; sequencing was by immunoSEQ multiplex PCR. In the table there are tens of thousands of clones, roughly 94% of which are singletons. This specimen was acquired from a patient who underwent chemoradiotherapy. The receptors stem from a human donor with HPV-associated anogenital cancer. The CDR3 runs from the conserved cysteine through the conserved F or W. The D gene is left open where the match is weak. Some rows have no size entry. The others give once, few or many, or a class for an expanded clone.

clone_size: -
cdr3_length: 14
v_call: TRBV5-1
j_call: TRBJ2-3
d_call: TRBD1
cdr3_nt: TGCGCCAGCTCAAGGGGGCTTCGCACAGATACGCAGTATTTT
cdr3_aa: CASSRGLRTDTQYF

clone_size: -
cdr3_length: 10
v_call: TRBV6-1
j_call: TRBJ2-3
d_call: -
cdr3_nt: TGTGCCAGCAGTCCGCGGAAGCGGTATTTT
cdr3_aa: CASSPRKRYF

clone_size: -
cdr3_length: 14
v_call: TRBV6-5
j_call: TRBJ1-4
d_call: -
cdr3_nt: TGTGCCAGCAGTTACCAAGGAAGTGGGGAAAAACTGTTTTTT
cdr3_aa: CASSYQGSGEKLFF

clone_size: -
cdr3_length: 18
v_call: TRBV5-6
j_call: TRBJ1-6
d_call: TRBD1
cdr3_nt: TGTGCCAGCAGCACTCTGGACAGGGGGCGAGCCCATAATTCACCCCTCCACTTT
cdr3_aa: CASSTLDRGRAHNSPLHF

clone_size: -
cdr3_length: 13
v_call: TRBV9
j_call: TRBJ2-2
d_call: -
cdr3_nt: TGTGCCAGCAGCCAGGGGTCAACCGGGGAGCTGTTTTTT
cdr3_aa: CASSQGSTGELFF

clone_size: once
cdr3_length: 13
v_call: TRBV11-3
j_call: TRBJ2-3
d_call: TRBD1
cdr3_nt: TGTGCCAGCAGCTTAGGACAGGGACATACGCAGTATTTT
cdr3_aa: CASSLGQGHTQYF

clone_size: -
cdr3_length: 12
v_call: TRBV28
j_call: TRBJ1-5
d_call: -
cdr3_nt: TGTGCCAGCAGTTTCGGCAATCAGCCCCAGCATTTT
cdr3_aa: CASSFGNQPQHF

clone_size: -
cdr3_length: 13
v_call: TRBV5-1
j_call: TRBJ1-5
d_call: -
cdr3_nt: TGCGCCAGCAGCTTACAGGTTGATCAGCCCCAGCATTTT
cdr3_aa: CASSLQVDQPQHF

clone_size: once
cdr3_length: 16
v_call: TRBV4-2
j_call: TRBJ2-1
d_call: TRBD2
cdr3_nt: TGTGCCAGCAGCCACCCTAGCGGAGGTGGGTACAATGAGCAGTTCTTC
cdr3_aa: CASSHPSGGGYNEQFF

clone_size: -
cdr3_length: 16
v_call: TRBV5-8
j_call: TRBJ2-1
d_call: -
cdr3_nt: TGTGCCAGCAGCTTGGCAGGCTTTTACTCCTACAATGAGCAGTTCTTC
cdr3_aa: CASSLAGFYSYNEQFF

clone_size: -
cdr3_length: 12
v_call: TRBV19
j_call: TRBJ1-2
d_call: -
cdr3_nt: TGTGCCAGTAAGAAGGGGAACTATGGCTACACCTTC
cdr3_aa: CASKKGNYGYTF

clone_size: -
cdr3_length: 18
v_call: TRBV4-2
j_call: TRBJ2-1
d_call: TRBD1
cdr3_nt: TGTGCCAGCAGCCATGAACTCCGGACAGGGGGTTCCATAAACCTGCAGTTCTTC
cdr3_aa: CASSHELRTGGSINLQFF

clone_size: -
cdr3_length: 15
v_call: TRBV19
j_call: TRBJ1-2
d_call: TRBD1
cdr3_nt: TGTGCCAGTAGTACGGTAGGGGGCCGGGGCTATGGCTACACCTTC
cdr3_aa: CASSTVGGRGYGYTF

clone_size: -
cdr3_length: 16
v_call: TRBV5-1
j_call: TRBJ1-1
d_call: TRBD1
cdr3_nt: TGCGCCAGCAGCTCCCAGGGGGTACGGCCTAACACTGAAGCTTTCTTT
cdr3_aa: CASSSQGVRPNTEAFF

clone_size: -
cdr3_length: 16
v_call: TRBV30
j_call: TRBJ2-2
d_call: TRBD1
cdr3_nt: TGTGCCTGGAGTACCTGGACAGGGGGAAACACCGGGGAGCTGTTTTTT
cdr3_aa: CAWSTWTGGNTGELFF

clone_size: -
cdr3_length: 14
v_call: TRBV19
j_call: TRBJ1-4
d_call: TRBD1
cdr3_nt: TGTGCCAGTAGTCTACAGGGGACAGGCGAAAAACTGTTTTTT
cdr3_aa: CASSLQGTGEKLFF

clone_size: -
cdr3_length: 13
v_call: TRBV19
j_call: TRBJ2-5
d_call: TRBD2
cdr3_nt: TGTGCCAGTAAGGCTAGCGGGACGCAGACCCAGTACTTC
cdr3_aa: CASKASGTQTQYF

clone_size: -
cdr3_length: 14
v_call: TRBV2
j_call: TRBJ2-7
d_call: TRBD1
cdr3_nt: TGTGCCAGCAGTGAAGGGACAGGGAAGGACGAGCAGTACTTC
cdr3_aa: CASSEGTGKDEQYF

clone_size: -
cdr3_length: 16
v_call: TRBV2
j_call: TRBJ2-6
d_call: -
cdr3_nt: TGTGCCAGCGGTGGGATAGGCTTCGCTGGGGCCAACGTCCTGACTTTC
cdr3_aa: CASGGIGFAGANVLTF

clone_size: -
cdr3_length: 14
v_call: TRBV28
j_call: TRBJ2-7
d_call: -
cdr3_nt: TGTGCCAGCAGTTCTGGACAGCCTTCCTACGAGCAGTACTTC
cdr3_aa: CASSSGQPSYEQYF

clone_size: -
cdr3_length: 16
v_call: TRBV19
j_call: TRBJ2-3
d_call: -
cdr3_nt: TGTGCCAGTAGTATAGAGGGGGGGCAAAGGACAGATACGCAGTATTTT
cdr3_aa: CASSIEGGQRTDTQYF

clone_size: -
cdr3_length: 15
v_call: TRBV7-2
j_call: TRBJ2-7
d_call: TRBD2
cdr3_nt: TGTGCCAGCAGCGTCGGGACTAGCGGGGTTGGCGAGCAGTACTTC
cdr3_aa: CASSVGTSGVGEQYF

clone_size: -
cdr3_length: 14
v_call: TRBV28
j_call: TRBJ1-2
d_call: -
cdr3_nt: TGTGCCAGCAGGGCGTCCGGGGTTAACTATGGCTACACCTTC
cdr3_aa: CASRASGVNYGYTF

clone_size: -
cdr3_length: 14
v_call: TRBV5-1
j_call: TRBJ2-2
d_call: -
cdr3_nt: TGCGCCAGCAGCCTTGCAGAATACACCGGGGAGCTGTTTTTT
cdr3_aa: CASSLAEYTGELFF

clone_size: -
cdr3_length: 13
v_call: TRBV2
j_call: TRBJ1-5
d_call: -
cdr3_nt: TGTGCCAGCTTGAGGGGAGGGAATCAGCCCCAGCATTTT
cdr3_aa: CASLRGGNQPQHF

clone_size: -
cdr3_length: 14
v_call: TRBV6-1
j_call: TRBJ1-1
d_call: -
cdr3_nt: TGTGCCAGCAGTGAAGTCGGACCCCGGGACTACGCTTTCTTT
cdr3_aa: CASSEVGPRDYAFF

clone_size: -
cdr3_length: 15
v_call: TRBV10-3
j_call: TRBJ2-3
d_call: TRBD1
cdr3_nt: TGTGCCACAGGGACAGGTTTGACACAGGCAGATACGCAGTATTTT
cdr3_aa: CATGTGLTQADTQYF